This T cell receptor beta chain was obtained from a study of type 1 regulatory T cells. As for the study in general: T-allo10 is a Tr1-enriched, alloantigen-specific CD4 T cell product made in vitro. Whole-study findings and limits: Type 1 regulatory T cells had a more restricted TCR repertoire than non-type 1 regulatory T cells.

In TCRdb, the reads were re-called with MiXCR into one record per CDR3 protein. Here the sample spans around 64,000 distinct CDR3 sequences, under 25% being singletons. Turning to this clonotype: Its antigen is still unknown.

Per the germline V gene, CDR1 is SGDLS and CDR2 is YYNGEE. The CDR3 contains 15 residues. Trimming stripped 3 bases from V and 4 bases from J, with 15 bases between. The rearrangement uses TRBV9 and TRBJ2-3; D is ambiguous. The sequence was collected from a human donor in good health. Sequenced: cultured type 1 regulatory T (Tr1) cells, either the whole culture or a sorted fraction (not recorded which). This CDR3 reads CASSARQTDADTQYF. CDR3 DNA: TGTGCCAGCAGCGCCCGACAAACTGATGCAGATACGCAGTATTTT.